The 6 T cell receptor beta chains below all came from one sample that was sequenced in a study of blood T cells in healthy people across ages (dated by TCRdb to 2015 to 2017). Receptor amplification or capture employed 5' RACE. The data were produced on an Illumina HiSeq 2500. A second PCR of about 7 to 12 cycles was run with a J-beta primer mix and a sample-barcoded 5' primer. TCRdb passed the public sequencing reads through fastp at Q25 and MiXCR, retaining productive beta sequences. All rows with the same CDR3 protein become a single entry with the most common DNA and genes. The sample includes over 600,000 distinct CDR3 sequences, with 20% to 25% observed a single time. The ten largest clones capture approximately 3.7% of the sample. The specimen sequenced was blood. These receptors came from a man aged 65 to 85 in good health.

The chain carries TRBV6-2 or TRBV6-3 and TRBJ2-5; maybe TRBD2 (6 bases). The J call is in doubt because the DNA end fits TRBJ2-1 better. CDR3 size: 14 residues. In germline, CDR1 is MNHEY, CDR2 SVGEGT. The CDR3: CASRLTSLLSEQFF. Here the CDR3 DNA reads TGTGCCAGCAGGCTTACTAGCCTTCTGAGTGAGCAGTTCTTC.

The V and J genes are TRBV5-4 and TRBJ2-5; 8 bases match TRBD1. The J call could be wrong; TRBJ2-7 is a better fit for the DNA end. The CDR3 runs to 15 residues. CDR1 is SGHNT, CDR2 YYREEE, per germline (reference sequence). The CDR3 spells CASTGQGALGLEQYF. CDR3 nucleotides: TGTGCCAGCACAGGACAGGGCGCCCTTGGTCTCGAGCAGTACTTC.

Notes on this clonotype: The CDR3 end shows no conserved phenylalanine or tryptophan, and so a read error is likely. The V gene is TRBV24-1, the J gene TRBJ2-3; 9 bases are a match to TRBD1. The junction had 3 bases not matched to a gene; V was cut back by 3 bases and J by 0 bases. CDR1 is KGHDR and CDR2 is SFDVKD in the germline V gene. There are 16 residues in the CDR3. CDR3 nucleotides: TGTGCCACCAGTGATGGGACAGGGAGTAGCACAGATACGCAGTATTCT. Encoded protein: CATSDGTGSSTDTQYS.

This clonotype was seen only a few times. The chain combines TRBV7-4 with TRBJ2-1; 10 nucleotides agree with TRBD1. The CDR3 runs to 17 residues. V dropped 5 bases and J dropped 4; count of bases not matched to a gene: 11. Germline CDR1 is SGHVT and CDR2 is SQSDAQ. The CDR3 spells CASSRRGTGENYNEQFF. For the CDR3, the DNA is TGTGCCAGCAGCCGAAGGGGGACAGGGGAAAATTACAATGAGCAGTTCTTC.

The rearrangement joins TRBV7-3 to TRBJ2-1; maybe TRBD1 (5 bases). The J call may be incorrect, as the DNA end agrees better with TRBJ2-7. The CDR3 has 14 amino acids. Germline V CDR1 and CDR2: SGHTA, FQGTGA. The CDR3 region is CASSTTAYSYEQYF. The CDR3 DNA sequence: TGTGCCAGCAGTACGACAGCTTACTCCTACGAGCAGTACTTC.

This clonotype was recorded a few times. This sequence joins TRBV20-1 and TRBJ2-5; no clear D gene. The J call may not be correct, given that the DNA end is closer to TRBJ2-7. Per the germline V gene, CDR1 is DFQATT and CDR2 is SNEGSKA (reference sequence). The CDR3 extends over 13 amino acids. CDR3 DNA: TGCAGTGCTAGTCAACTGGGTACCTACGAGCAGTACTTC. This codes for CSASQLGTYEQYF.